The 13 T cell receptor beta chains below all came from one sample that was sequenced in a study of long-term antiretroviral therapy in people with HIV. The assay used was immunoSEQ (version v3.0), run at survey level. Only in-frame clones appear in the TCRdb table, and some are missing; sequencing was by immunoSEQ multiplex PCR. The table records some 19,000 clones, approximately 88% of them present only once. The sample was unsorted PBMCs, taken 0.9 years after starting antiretroviral therapy. The receptors originated from a man aged 18 to 29 with HIV.

This clone was seen once. This sequence joins TRBV27 and TRBJ2-3, with 7 bases fitting TRBD2. The CDR3 has 16 amino acids. Germline assignment: CDR1 MNHEY and CDR2 SMNVEV (reference sequence). V was pared by 4 bases and J by 3 bases, with 10 bases of the junction left unmatched. The CDR3 is CASSSPLAGETDTQYF. CDR3 nucleotides: TGTGCCAGCAGTTCCCCCCTGGCGGGGGAGACAGATACGCAGTATTTT.

The chain carries TRBV9 and TRBJ1-1, with TRBD1 matching over 10 bases. The CDR3 totals 14 residues. The ends lost 4 bases at V and 6 bases at J; junction bases unmatched: 6. Per the germline V gene, CDR1 is SGDLS and CDR2 is YYNGEE. CDR3 DNA sequence: TGTGCCAGCAGCCCCCGGACAGGGGGTCCTGAAGCTTTCTTT. Its translation is CASSPRTGGPEAFF.

This clone came up once. The chain combines TRBV14 with TRBJ1-2; TRBD1 agrees at 8 bases. The J segment lost 8 bases and the V segment lost 5 bases, leaving 10 bases of the junction unmatched. Germline V gives CDR1 SGHDN, CDR2 FVKESK. The CDR3 has 14 amino acids. CDR3 residues: CASSFTGTGGGYTF. Written as DNA, the CDR3 is TGTGCCAGCAGCTTCACCGGGACAGGAGGCGGCTACACCTTC.

This clone was seen once. V gene TRBV7-9 combines with J gene TRBJ1-6; weak D call: TRBD1 (6 bases). Per germline, CDR1 SEHNR and CDR2 FQNEAQ (reference sequence). The ends were cut back, 4 bases at V and 12 bases at J, with 16 bases in the middle. The CDR3 has 14 residues. In DNA form, the CDR3 reads TGTGCCAGCAGCTCGGACAGTATTATCGAACCCCTCCACTTT. Amino acid sequence: CASSSDSIIEPLHF.

The V gene is TRBV27, the J gene TRBJ2-1, with D perhaps being TRBD1 or TRBD2 (5 bases each). CDR1 and CDR2 from the germline V gene are MNHEY and SMNVEV (reference sequence). Trimming stripped 2 bases from V and 6 bases from J, with 11 bases between. The CDR3 loop spans 14 amino acids. CDR3 region: CASSLIPGANEQFF. The CDR3 DNA is TGTGCCAGCAGTTTAATTCCCGGGGCCAATGAGCAGTTCTTC.

V usage is TRBV19 and J usage is TRBJ1-1; perhaps TRBD1 as D (6 bases). CDR1 and CDR2 (germline): LNHDA, SQIVND (reference sequence). Trimming took off 0 bases at V and 6 bases at J, with 14 bases between the two ends. The CDR3 spans 15 residues. This chain's CDR3 is CASSIDWGGKAEAFF. The CDR3 nucleotides are TGTGCCAGTAGTATAGATTGGGGGGGCAAGGCTGAAGCTTTCTTT. The full variable domain, in which reference TRBV19 and TRBJ1-1 provide the parts outside the CDR3, is DGGITQSPKYLFRKEGQNVTLSCEQNLNHDAMYWYRQDPGQGLRLIYYSQIVNDFQKGDIAEGYSVSREKKESFPLTVTSAQKNPTAFYLCASSIDWGGKAEAFFGQGTRLTVV.

The CDR3 region has the DNA TGTGCCAGCAGCTCCGCCGGGCTAGCGGGGGGGCAGGAGACCCAGTACTTC. It specifies CASSSAGLAGGQETQYF. The chain recombines TRBV11-1 with TRBJ2-5, with 12 bases matching TRBD2. The CDR3 has 17 amino acids. V lost 4 bases to trimming and J lost 5 bases; unmatched junction nucleotides: 11. In germline, CDR1 is SGHAT, CDR2 FQDESV (reference sequence). Full variable domain (outside the CDR3, taken from reference TRBV11-1 and TRBJ2-5): EAEVAQSPRYKITEKSQAVAFWCDPISGHATLYWYRQILGQGPELLVQFQDESVVDDSQLPKDRFSAERLKGVDSTLKIQPAELGDSAMYLCASSSAGLAGGQETQYFGPGTRLLVL.

The J gene is TRBJ1-4, the V gene TRBV10-3; possibly TRBD1 for D (5 bases). Germline CDR1 reads ENHRY; CDR2 reads SYGVKD. Trimming cost V 5 bases and J 7 bases, with 11 bases left between them. The CDR3 spans 13 residues. The CDR3 coding sequence is TGTGCCATCAGTCCAGGGACGAGTGAAAAACTGTTTTTT. It translates to CAISPGTSEKLFF.

Only one count was recorded for this clone. V is TRBV2 and J is TRBJ1-5, with D hard to call. Germline CDR1 and CDR2: SNHLY and FYNNEI. The CDR3 contains 15 residues. Trimming pared 1 base from V and 5 bases from J, leaving 12 bases between. Here the CDR3 DNA reads TGTGCCAGCAGTGAAGAGAGGGCCAGTTATCAGCCCCAGCATTTT. It specifies CASSEERASYQPQHF.

The chain recombines TRBV7-8 with TRBJ1-6, with a tentative D call TRBD1 (5 bases). Germline values: CDR1 SGHVS, CDR2 FQNEAQ. The V gene lost 0 bases and the J gene lost 10 bases, with 16 bases spanning the gap. The CDR3 totals 16 residues. CDR3 coding DNA: TGTGCCAGCAGCTTAGCTAGACAGTATCAAGTCTCACCCCTCCACTTT. Its protein product is CASSLARQYQVSPLHF.

This clone was picked up one time. V is TRBV5-1 and J is TRBJ2-5; a possible D gene is TRBD1 (6 bases). The CDR3 is 15 amino acids. V was trimmed by 0 bases and J by 2 bases, leaving 11 bases between them. Germline CDR1 reads SGHRS; CDR2 reads YFSETQ. CDR3 nucleotide sequence: TGCGCCAGCAGCTTGGGAGCACAGGGACAAGAGACCCAGTACTTC. It translates to CASSLGAQGQETQYF.

V is TRBV13 and J is TRBJ1-1; 7 bases align to TRBD1. With 5 bases clipped from V and 4 bases from J, the junction kept 16 bases outside the gene matches. Germline assignment: CDR1 PRHDT and CDR2 FYEKMQ (reference sequence). This CDR3 contains 17 residues. CDR3 nucleotide sequence: TGTGCCAGCAGCACCACAGGGGCTGGGTTGCGGACCACTGAAGCTTTCTTT. This gives the protein CASSTTGAGLRTTEAFF.

The chain links TRBV6-6 to TRBJ2-5; D is uncertain. The CDR3 totals 13 residues. Germline V gene data show CDR1 as MNHNY and CDR2 as SVGAGI (reference sequence). Trimming took off 0 bases at V and 2 bases at J, with 4 bases between the two ends. CDR3 sequence: CASSYSGQETQYF. The CDR3 DNA follows: TGTGCCAGCAGTTACTCAGGGCAAGAGACCCAGTACTTC.